This T cell receptor (beta chain) comes out of a study of graft-versus-host responses after intestinal transplantation. Study findings and constraints: The recipient marrow held GvH clones, and some of them showed up first in ileum or blood.

Germline values: CDR1 MNHNY, CDR2 SVGAGI (reference sequence). The V and J ends lost 7 bases and 10 bases, in that order; junction bases with no gene match: 7. This CDR3 spans 14 amino acids. As to this clone: Its cognate antigen is unknown.

Method: immunoSEQ multiplex PCR; TCRdb's copy keeps in-frame clones and lacks some. Among about 35,000 clones listed, 93% were seen once. The sequence derives from a human donor who was the organ donor for an intestinal transplant. Sample: unstimulated CD8+ T cells sorted from spleen or lymph node cells, taken before transplant. The genes are TRBV6-6 and TRBJ1-6; TRBD1 agrees at 10 bases. CDR3 loop: CASTGTGVPSPLHF. In DNA, the CDR3 is TGTGCCAGCACCGGGACAGGGGTACCCTCACCCCTCCACTTT.